This T cell receptor beta chain stems from a study of Tregs in tolerant kidney transplant recipients. Findings and limits, study-wide: Biological reproducibility was not directly addressed in this study. Activated donor B cell expansion appeared to reveal the most relevant donor-specific TCRbeta repertoire.

Comments on this clone: What it recognizes is unknown.

Repertoires were generated with immunoSEQ multiplex PCR, while TCRdb's copy carries only in-frame clones and drops some. The repertoire holds about 59,000 clones, with around 83% as singletons. The junction had 9 bases not matched to a gene; V was cut back by 6 bases and J by 2 bases. Per the germline V gene, CDR1 is SNHLY and CDR2 is FYNNEI. This CDR3 spans 15 amino acids. CD4+CD25+CD127- Tregs, CD4+CD25- non-Tregs, CD4 and CD8 cells were sorted. The gene calls are TRBV2 and TRBJ2-5; TRBD1 matches 7 bases. Specimen: CD4+ T cells from blood. The receptor's source is a human donor in good health. CDR3 DNA sequence: TGTGCCAGCAGGGCAGGGGGATTCGGGCAAGAGACCCAGTACTTC. The encoded protein is CASRAGGFGQETQYF.